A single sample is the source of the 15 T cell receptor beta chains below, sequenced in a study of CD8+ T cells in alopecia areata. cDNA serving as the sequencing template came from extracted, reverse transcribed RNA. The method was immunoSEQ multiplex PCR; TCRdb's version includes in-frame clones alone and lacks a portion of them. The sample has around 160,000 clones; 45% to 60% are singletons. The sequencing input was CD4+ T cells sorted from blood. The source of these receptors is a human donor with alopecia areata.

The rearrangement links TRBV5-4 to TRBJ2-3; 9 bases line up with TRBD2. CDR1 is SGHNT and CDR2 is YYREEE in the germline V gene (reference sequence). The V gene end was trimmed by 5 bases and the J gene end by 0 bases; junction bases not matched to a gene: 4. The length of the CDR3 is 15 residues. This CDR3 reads CASSIAGVSTDTQYF. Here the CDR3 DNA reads TGTGCCAGCAGTATAGCGGGAGTGAGCACAGATACGCAGTATTTT.

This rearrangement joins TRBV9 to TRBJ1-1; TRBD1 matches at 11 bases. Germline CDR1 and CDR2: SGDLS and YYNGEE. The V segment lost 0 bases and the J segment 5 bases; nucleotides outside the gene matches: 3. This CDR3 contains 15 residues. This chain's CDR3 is CASSVGGDRGTEAFF. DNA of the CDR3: TGTGCCAGCAGCGTAGGGGGGGACAGGGGGACTGAAGCTTTCTTT.

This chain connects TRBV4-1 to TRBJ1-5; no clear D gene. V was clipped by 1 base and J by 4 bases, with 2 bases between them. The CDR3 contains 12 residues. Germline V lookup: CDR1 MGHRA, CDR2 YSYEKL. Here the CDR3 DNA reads TGCGCCAGCAGCCAAGCGAATCAGCCCCAGCATTTT. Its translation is CASSQANQPQHF.

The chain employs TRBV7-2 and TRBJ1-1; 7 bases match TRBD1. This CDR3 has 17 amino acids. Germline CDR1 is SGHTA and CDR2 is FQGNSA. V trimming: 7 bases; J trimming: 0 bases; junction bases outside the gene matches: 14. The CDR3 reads CASTDRPGQLMNTEAFF. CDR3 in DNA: TGTGCCAGCACCGATCGGCCGGGACAGCTAATGAACACTGAAGCTTTCTTT.

CDR3 protein: CASSHEGDRNYGYTF. The CDR3 DNA reads as TGCGCCAGCAGCCACGAAGGGGACAGAAACTATGGCTACACCTTC. The rearrangement links TRBV5-1 to TRBJ1-2; 7 bases align to TRBD1. Germline V CDR1 and CDR2: SGHRS, YFSETQ. The CDR3 sequence is 15 residues long. The V gene end was trimmed by 4 bases and the J gene end by 2 bases; junction bases not matched to a gene: 8.

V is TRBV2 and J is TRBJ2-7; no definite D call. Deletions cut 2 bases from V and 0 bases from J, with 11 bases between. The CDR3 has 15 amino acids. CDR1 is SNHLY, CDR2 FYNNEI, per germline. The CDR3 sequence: CASSESPQSSYEQYF. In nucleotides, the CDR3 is TGTGCCAGCAGTGAAAGCCCTCAAAGCTCCTACGAGCAGTACTTC.

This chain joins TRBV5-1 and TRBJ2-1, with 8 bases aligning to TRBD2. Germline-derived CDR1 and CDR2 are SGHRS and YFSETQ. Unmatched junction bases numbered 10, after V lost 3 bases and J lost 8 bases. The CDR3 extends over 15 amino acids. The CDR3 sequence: CASSSVGAGVHEQFF. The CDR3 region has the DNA TGCGCCAGCAGCTCGGTTGGAGCGGGAGTCCATGAGCAGTTCTTC. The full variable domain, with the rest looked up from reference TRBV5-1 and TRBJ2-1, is KAGVTQTPRYLIKTRGQQVTLSCSPISGHRSVSWYQQTPGQGLQFLFEYFSETQRNKGNFPGRFSGRQFSNSRSEMNVSTLELGDSALYLCASSSVGAGVHEQFFGPGTRLTVL.

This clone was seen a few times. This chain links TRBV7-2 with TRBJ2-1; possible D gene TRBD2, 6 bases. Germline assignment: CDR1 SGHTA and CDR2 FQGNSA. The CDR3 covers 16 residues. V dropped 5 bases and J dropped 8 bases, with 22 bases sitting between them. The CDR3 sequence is CASSLGYSGDIYEQFF. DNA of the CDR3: TGTGCCAGCAGCCTTGGGTATTCGGGAGACATCTATGAGCAGTTCTTC.

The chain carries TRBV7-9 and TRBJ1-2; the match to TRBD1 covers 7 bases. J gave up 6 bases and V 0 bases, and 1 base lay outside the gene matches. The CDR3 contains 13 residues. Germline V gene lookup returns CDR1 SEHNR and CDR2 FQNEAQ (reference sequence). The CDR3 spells CASSLATGDGYTF. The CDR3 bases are TGTGCCAGCAGCTTAGCTACAGGGGATGGCTACACCTTC. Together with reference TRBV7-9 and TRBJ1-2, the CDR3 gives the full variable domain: DTGVSQNPRHKITKRGQNVTFRCDPISEHNRLYWYRQTLGQGPEFLTYFQNEAQLEKSRLLSDRFSAERPKGSFSTLEIQRTEQGDSAMYLCASSLATGDGYTFGSGTRLTVV.

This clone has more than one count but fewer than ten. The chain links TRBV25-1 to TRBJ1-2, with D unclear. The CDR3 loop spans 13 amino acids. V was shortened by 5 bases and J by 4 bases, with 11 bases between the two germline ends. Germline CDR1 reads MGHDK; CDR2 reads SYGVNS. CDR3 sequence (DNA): TGTGCCAGCAGTAGGAGGGATGGCTATGGCTACACCTTC. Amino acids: CASSRRDGYGYTF.

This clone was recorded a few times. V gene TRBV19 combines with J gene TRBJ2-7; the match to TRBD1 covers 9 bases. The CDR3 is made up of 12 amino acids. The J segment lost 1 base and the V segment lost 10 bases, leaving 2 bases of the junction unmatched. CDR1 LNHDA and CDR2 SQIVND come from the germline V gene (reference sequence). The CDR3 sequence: CATGTGSYEQYF. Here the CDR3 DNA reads TGTGCCACCGGGACAGGGTCCTACGAGCAGTACTTC. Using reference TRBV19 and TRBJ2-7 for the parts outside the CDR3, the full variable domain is DGGITQSPKYLFRKEGQNVTLSCEQNLNHDAMYWYRQDPGQGLRLIYYSQIVNDFQKGDIAEGYSVSREKKESFPLTVTSAQKNPTAFYLCATGTGSYEQYFGPGTRLTVT.

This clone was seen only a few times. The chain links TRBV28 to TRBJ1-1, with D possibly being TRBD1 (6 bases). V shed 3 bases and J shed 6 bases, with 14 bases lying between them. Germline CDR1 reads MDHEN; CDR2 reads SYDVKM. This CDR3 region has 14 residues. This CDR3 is CASSLSQGRAEAFF. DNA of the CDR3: TGTGCCAGCAGTTTGTCACAGGGTCGAGCTGAAGCTTTCTTT.

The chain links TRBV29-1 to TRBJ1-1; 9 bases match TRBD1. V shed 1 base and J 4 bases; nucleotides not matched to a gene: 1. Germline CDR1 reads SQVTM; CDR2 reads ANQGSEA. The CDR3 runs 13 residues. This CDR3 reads CSVEADRGTEAFF. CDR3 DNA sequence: TGCAGCGTTGAAGCGGACAGGGGCACTGAAGCTTTCTTT.

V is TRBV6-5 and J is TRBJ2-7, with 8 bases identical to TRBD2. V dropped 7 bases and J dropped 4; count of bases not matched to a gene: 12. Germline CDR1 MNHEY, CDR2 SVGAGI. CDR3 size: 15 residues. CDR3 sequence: CASTPPGGIPYEQYF. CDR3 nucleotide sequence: TGTGCCAGCACCCCTCCGGGGGGGATTCCTTACGAGCAGTACTTC.

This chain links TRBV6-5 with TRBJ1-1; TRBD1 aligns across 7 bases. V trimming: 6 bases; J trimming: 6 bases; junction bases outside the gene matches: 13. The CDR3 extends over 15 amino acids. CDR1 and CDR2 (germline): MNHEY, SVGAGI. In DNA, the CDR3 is TGTGCCAGCAGCCAAGGGGGCGGAAAGGAATCTGAAGCTTTCTTT. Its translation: CASSQGGGKESEAFF.